This T cell receptor beta chain originates from a study of blood T cell repertoires in COVID-19. Across the study: The samples span acute and convalescent COVID-19 from the United States, Italy and Spain. Sources were T cells, B-cell-depleted T cells, or PBMCs; the material itself was cDNA or gDNA.

Original handling: Estimated nucleated cell counts came from reference gene primer amplification. Data came from immunoSEQ multiplex PCR; TCRdb stores just in-frame clones and leaves some out. Clone size and the V and J calls come from that table; the DNA yielded D and trimming. The sample shows 150,000 to 190,000 clones, 84% of them seen only once. Deletions cut 5 bases from V and 7 bases from J, with 19 bases between. Germline V gives CDR1 SGHRS, CDR2 YFSETQ. The CDR3 consists of 15 residues. What was sequenced was peripheral blood. The J gene is TRBJ1-5, the V gene TRBV5-1, with a weak D call TRBD1 (6 bases). The sequence came from a woman between 50 and 59 years old with acute or convalescent COVID-19. The chain's CDR3 is CASSVGAGEGQPQHF. In DNA form, the CDR3 reads TGCGCCAGCAGTGTGGGAGCAGGGGAAGGCCAGCCCCAGCATTTT.